This T cell receptor beta chain was recovered during a study of T-cell reconstitution after alpha-beta-depleted transplantation in children. This clonotype was seen repeatedly, ten times or more. The antigen remains undetermined. The library targeted TCRbeta and was prepared with unique molecular identifiers. A single record per CDR3 protein comes from TCRdb applying MiXCR to the PCR reads. Found here are about a million distinct CDR3 sequences, less than 30% of them singletons; the top ten hold more than 25%. This CDR3 has 13 amino acids. V was trimmed by 1 base and J by 6 bases, leaving 8 bases between them. Per germline, CDR1 SGHDN and CDR2 FVKESK. Whole-study results and caveats: Recipient T cells and thymic progenitors that survived gave rise to the high TCRbeta diversity observed at day 60 in some patients. Expanded clones from the graft, numbering several hundred, reportedly supplied alpha-beta T cells about two months after transplant. A year had passed since transplant, and T-cell counts and diversity by then came mostly from newly produced T cells.

The source of this sequence is a boy under two years old who had a stem cell transplant for SCID, so the T cells may come from the graft donor. The chain combines TRBV14 with TRBJ2-3; D gene ambiguous. The sequencing here drew on PBMCs, mostly from graft donor cells, taken 360 days after TCRalphabeta/CD19-depleted stem cell transplant. CDR3 region: CASSQGWIDTQYF. The CDR3 nucleotides are TGTGCCAGCAGCCAAGGGTGGATCGATACGCAGTATTTT. The full variable domain, with the rest looked up from reference TRBV14 and TRBJ2-3, is EAGVTQFPSHSVIEKGQTVTLRCDPISGHDNLYWYRRVMGKEIKFLLHFVKESKQDESGMPNNRFLAERTGGTYSTLKVQPAELEDSGVYFCASSQGWIDTQYFGPGTRLTVL.